These 12 T cell receptor beta chains originate from one sample sequenced in a study of cytomegalovirus exposure and HLA in healthy donors. The PCR used 60 Vbeta and 13 Jbeta primers. Sequencing used immunoSEQ multiplex PCR; TCRdb keeps in-frame clones, though not all of them. The top ten hold approximately 1.5% of the sample, which has hundreds of thousands of clones, approximately 83% seen once. The material sequenced was PBMCs. Source of these receptors: a girl between 5 and 17 years old in good health and CMV-seronegative.

This chain joins TRBV5-5 and TRBJ1-2; 7 nucleotides match TRBD1. Looked up from germline, CDR1 is SGHKS and CDR2 is YYEKEE (reference sequence). With V trimmed by 4 bases and J by 0 bases, 15 bases remained unmatched. This CDR3 spans 18 amino acids. The CDR3 nucleotides are TGTGCCAGCAGCGAAGCGATCACAGGGGAATGGACTAACTATGGCTACACCTTC. Its translation is CASSEAITGEWTNYGYTF.

V and J are TRBV29-1 and TRBJ2-3; TRBD1 is a possible D gene (8 bases). The CDR3 spans 15 residues. Trimming pared 6 bases from V and 5 bases from J, leaving 21 bases between. Germline V gene data show CDR1 as SQVTM and CDR2 as ANQGSEA. The CDR3 loop reads CSVRGEDRAIDTQYF. As DNA, the CDR3 is TGCAGCGTCCGGGGGGAGGACAGGGCAATAGATACGCAGTATTTT.

The chain has TRBV13 and TRBJ1-1; 8 bases agree with TRBD1. The CDR3 is 16 amino acids. V shed 5 bases and J 0 bases; nucleotides not matched to a gene: 8. CDR1 is PRHDT and CDR2 is FYEKMQ in the germline V gene (reference sequence). CDR3 bases: TGTGCCAGCAGCCCAGGGACAGGTCTTGTGAACACTGAAGCTTTCTTT. Translating gives CASSPGTGLVNTEAFF.

This clone was picked up a small number of times. The V call is TRBV7-3, the J call TRBJ2-2; D remains ambiguous. Germline CDR1 reads SGHTA; CDR2 reads FQGTGA. The length of the CDR3 is 12 residues. Trimming shortened V by 4 bases and J by 6 bases, and 6 bases separated the two germline ends. CDR3 nucleotides: TGTGCCAGCAGCTCCCCGGCCGGGGAGCTGTTTTTT. Protein product: CASSSPAGELFF.

The chain couples TRBV10-1 to TRBJ2-5, with TRBD1 as a possible D gene (8 bases). The CDR3 length is 15 residues. The V end lost 2 bases, the J end lost 7 bases, and 17 bases lay between the germline ends. Germline-derived CDR1 and CDR2 are WNHNN and SYGVQD (reference sequence). The CDR3 coding sequence is TGCGCCAGCAGTGAGGGGACAGGCGGCGGGAGGACCCAGTACTTC. Translation: CASSEGTGGGRTQYF.

V gene TRBV28 combines with J gene TRBJ2-7, with D hard to call. V was pared by 6 bases and J by 3 bases, with 21 bases between. The CDR3 runs 16 residues. Germline V gives CDR1 MDHEN, CDR2 SYDVKM. The CDR3 spells CASSPVLGSTYYEQYF. CDR3 DNA: TGTGCCAGCAGCCCCGTGCTGGGCAGCACCTACTACGAGCAGTACTTC.

The chain combines TRBV7-9 with TRBJ2-1, with 11 bases matching TRBD2. This CDR3 is built from 16 residues. The V gene's germline CDR1 is SEHNR and CDR2 FQNEAQ (reference sequence). The trim removed 3 bases at V and 9 bases at J, leaving 10 bases unmatched. As DNA, the CDR3 is TGTGCCAGCAGCTTTAGCGGGGGGGCCCCCAGAAGTGAGCAGTTCTTC. It encodes CASSFSGGAPRSEQFF.

The chain uses TRBV15 and TRBJ2-1; 7 bases are shared with TRBD1. This CDR3 contains 15 residues. The germline V gene encodes CDR1 LNHNV and CDR2 YYDKDF (reference sequence). V lost 1 base, J lost 3 bases, and 3 bases stayed unmatched. The CDR3: CATSRGAGGYNEQFF. CDR3 nucleotides: TGTGCCACCAGCAGAGGGGCAGGGGGCTACAATGAGCAGTTCTTC.

The chain is built from TRBV19 and TRBJ2-7; D perhaps matches TRBD1 (6 bases). Trimming cost V 2 bases and J 5 bases, with 16 bases left between them. Germline CDR1 is LNHDA and CDR2 is SQIVND (reference sequence). The CDR3 is 15 amino acids. CDR3: CASSITGTRTDEQYF. Here the CDR3 DNA reads TGTGCCAGTAGTATAACCGGGACAAGAACGGACGAGCAGTACTTC.

This chain links TRBV6-1 with TRBJ2-3, with D uncertain. Trimming removed 2 bases from V and 8 bases from J, with 11 bases in between. The CDR3 covers 13 residues. The germline gives CDR1 MNHNS, CDR2 SASEGT. CDR3 region: CASSESPMLTQYF. The CDR3 DNA sequence: TGTGCCAGCAGTGAAAGCCCGATGCTTACGCAGTATTTT.

The chain couples TRBV11-1 to TRBJ2-5, with D possibly TRBD2 on 5 matching bases. The CDR3 loop spans 16 amino acids. Germline values: CDR1 SGHAT, CDR2 FQDESV (reference sequence). Trimming took off 1 base at V and 1 base at J, with 13 bases between the two ends. Written as DNA, the CDR3 is TGTGCCAGCAGCTTAGGGGCCTTGGGAGCCCAAGAGACCCAGTACTTC. This translates into CASSLGALGAQETQYF. Complete variable domain (other parts from reference TRBV11-1 and TRBJ2-5): EAEVAQSPRYKITEKSQAVAFWCDPISGHATLYWYRQILGQGPELLVQFQDESVVDDSQLPKDRFSAERLKGVDSTLKIQPAELGDSAMYLCASSLGALGAQETQYFGPGTRLLVL.

V gene TRBV19 combines with J gene TRBJ1-1; 11 nucleotides match TRBD1. Germline V gene data show CDR1 as LNHDA and CDR2 as SQIVND (reference sequence). This CDR3 spans 16 amino acids. V lost 5 bases, J lost 0 bases, and 5 bases stayed unmatched. The CDR3 is CASSLWTGGLNTEAFF. DNA of the CDR3: TGTGCCAGTAGTCTATGGACAGGGGGCTTGAACACTGAAGCTTTCTTT.